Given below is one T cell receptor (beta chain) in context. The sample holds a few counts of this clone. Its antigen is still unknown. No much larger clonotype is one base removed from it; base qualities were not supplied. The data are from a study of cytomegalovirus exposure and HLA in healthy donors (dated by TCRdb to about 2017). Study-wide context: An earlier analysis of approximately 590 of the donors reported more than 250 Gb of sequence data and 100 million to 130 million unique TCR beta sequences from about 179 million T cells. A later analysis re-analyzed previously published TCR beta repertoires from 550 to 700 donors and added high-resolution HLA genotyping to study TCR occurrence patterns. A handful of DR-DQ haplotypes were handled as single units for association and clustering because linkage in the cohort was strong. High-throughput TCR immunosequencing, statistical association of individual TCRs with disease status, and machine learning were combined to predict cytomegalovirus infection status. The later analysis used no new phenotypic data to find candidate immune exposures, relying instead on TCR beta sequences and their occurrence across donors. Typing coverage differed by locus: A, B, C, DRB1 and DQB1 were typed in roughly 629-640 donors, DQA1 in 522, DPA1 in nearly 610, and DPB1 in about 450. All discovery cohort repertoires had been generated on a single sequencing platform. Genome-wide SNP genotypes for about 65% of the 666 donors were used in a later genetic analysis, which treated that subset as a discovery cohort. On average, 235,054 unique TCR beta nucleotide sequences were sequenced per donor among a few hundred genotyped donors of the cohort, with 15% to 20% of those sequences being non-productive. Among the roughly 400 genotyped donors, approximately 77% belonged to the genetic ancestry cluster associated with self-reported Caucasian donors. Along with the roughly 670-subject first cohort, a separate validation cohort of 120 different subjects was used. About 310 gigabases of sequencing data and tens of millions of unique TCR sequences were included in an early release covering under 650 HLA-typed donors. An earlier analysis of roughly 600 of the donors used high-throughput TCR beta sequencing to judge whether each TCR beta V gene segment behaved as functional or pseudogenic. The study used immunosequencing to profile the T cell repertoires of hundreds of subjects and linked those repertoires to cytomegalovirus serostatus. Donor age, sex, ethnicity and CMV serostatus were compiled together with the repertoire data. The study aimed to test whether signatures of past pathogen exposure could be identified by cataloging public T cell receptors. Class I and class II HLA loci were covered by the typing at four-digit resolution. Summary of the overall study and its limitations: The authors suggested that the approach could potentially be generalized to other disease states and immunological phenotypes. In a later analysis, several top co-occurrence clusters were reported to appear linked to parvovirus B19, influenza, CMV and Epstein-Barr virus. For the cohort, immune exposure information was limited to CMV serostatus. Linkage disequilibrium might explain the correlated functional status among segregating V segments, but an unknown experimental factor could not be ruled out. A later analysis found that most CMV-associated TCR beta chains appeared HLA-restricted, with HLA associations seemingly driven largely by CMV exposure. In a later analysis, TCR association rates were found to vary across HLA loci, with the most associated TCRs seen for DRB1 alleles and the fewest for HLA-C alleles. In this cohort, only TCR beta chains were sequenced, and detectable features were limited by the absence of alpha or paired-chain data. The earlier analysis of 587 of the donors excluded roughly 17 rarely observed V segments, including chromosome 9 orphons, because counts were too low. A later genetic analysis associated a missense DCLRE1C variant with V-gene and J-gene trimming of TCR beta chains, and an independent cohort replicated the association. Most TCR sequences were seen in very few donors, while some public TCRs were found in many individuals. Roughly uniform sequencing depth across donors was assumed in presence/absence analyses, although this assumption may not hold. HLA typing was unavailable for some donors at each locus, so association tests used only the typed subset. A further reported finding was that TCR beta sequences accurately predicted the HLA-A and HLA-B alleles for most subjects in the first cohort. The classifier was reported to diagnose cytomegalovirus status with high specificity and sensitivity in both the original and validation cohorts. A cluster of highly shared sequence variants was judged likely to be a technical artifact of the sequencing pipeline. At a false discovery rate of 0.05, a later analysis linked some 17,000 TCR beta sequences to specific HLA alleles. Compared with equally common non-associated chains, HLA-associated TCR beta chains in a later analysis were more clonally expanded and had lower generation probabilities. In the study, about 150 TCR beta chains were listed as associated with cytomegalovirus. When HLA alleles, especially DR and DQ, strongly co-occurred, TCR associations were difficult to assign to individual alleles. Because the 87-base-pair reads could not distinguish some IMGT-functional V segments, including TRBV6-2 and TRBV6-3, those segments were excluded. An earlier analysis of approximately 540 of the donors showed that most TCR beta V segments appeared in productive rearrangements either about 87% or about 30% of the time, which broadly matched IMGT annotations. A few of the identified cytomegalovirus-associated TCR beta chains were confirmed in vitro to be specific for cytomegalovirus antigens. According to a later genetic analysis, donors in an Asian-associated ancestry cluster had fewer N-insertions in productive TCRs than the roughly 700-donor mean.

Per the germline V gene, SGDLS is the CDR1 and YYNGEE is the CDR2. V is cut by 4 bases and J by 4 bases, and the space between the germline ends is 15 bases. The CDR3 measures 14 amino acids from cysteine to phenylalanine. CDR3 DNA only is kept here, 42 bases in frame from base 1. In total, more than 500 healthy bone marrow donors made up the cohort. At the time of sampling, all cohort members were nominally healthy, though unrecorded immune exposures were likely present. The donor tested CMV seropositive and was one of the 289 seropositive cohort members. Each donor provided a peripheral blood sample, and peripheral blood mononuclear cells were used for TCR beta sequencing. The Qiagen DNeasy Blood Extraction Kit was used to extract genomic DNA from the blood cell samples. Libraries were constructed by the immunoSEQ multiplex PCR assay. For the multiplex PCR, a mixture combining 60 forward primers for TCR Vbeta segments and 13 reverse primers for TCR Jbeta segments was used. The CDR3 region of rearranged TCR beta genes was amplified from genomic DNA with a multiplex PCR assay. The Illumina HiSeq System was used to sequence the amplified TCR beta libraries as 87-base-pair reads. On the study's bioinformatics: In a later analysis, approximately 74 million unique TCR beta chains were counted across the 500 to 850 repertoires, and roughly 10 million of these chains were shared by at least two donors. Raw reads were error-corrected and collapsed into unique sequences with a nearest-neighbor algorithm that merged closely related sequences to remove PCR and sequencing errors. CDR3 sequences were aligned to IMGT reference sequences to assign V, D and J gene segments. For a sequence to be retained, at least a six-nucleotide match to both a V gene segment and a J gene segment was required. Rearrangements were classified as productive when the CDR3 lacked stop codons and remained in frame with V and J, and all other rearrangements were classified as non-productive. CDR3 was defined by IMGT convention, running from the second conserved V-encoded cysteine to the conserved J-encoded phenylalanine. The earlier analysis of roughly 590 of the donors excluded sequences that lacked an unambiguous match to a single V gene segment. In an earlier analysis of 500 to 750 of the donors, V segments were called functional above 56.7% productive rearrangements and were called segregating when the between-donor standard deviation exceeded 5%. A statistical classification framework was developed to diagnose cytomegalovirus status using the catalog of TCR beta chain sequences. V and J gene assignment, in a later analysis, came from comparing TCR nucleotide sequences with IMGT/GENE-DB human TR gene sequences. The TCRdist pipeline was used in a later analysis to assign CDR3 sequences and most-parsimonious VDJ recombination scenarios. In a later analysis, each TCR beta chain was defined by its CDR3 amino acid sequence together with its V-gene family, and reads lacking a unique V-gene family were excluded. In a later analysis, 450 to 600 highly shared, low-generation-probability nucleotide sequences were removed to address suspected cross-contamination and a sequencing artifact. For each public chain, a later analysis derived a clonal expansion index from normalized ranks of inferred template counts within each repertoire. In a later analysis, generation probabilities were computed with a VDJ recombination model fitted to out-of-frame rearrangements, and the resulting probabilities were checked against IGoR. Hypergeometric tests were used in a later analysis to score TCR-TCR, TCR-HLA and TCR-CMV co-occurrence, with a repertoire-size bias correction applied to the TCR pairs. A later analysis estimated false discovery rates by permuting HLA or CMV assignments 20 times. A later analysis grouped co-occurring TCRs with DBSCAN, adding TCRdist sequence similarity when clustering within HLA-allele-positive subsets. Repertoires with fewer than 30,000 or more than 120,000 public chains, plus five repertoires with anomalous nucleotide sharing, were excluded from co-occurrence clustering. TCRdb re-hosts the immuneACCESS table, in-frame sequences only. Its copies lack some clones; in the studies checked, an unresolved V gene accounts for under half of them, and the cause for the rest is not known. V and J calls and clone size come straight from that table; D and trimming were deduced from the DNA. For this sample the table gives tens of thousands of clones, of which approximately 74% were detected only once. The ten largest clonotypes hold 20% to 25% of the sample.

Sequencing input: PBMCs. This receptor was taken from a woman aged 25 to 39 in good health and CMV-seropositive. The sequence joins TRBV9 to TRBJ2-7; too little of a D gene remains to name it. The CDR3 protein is CASSPETRLYEQYF. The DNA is TGTGCCAGCAGCCCAGAGACTCGTCTATACGAGCAGTACTTC.